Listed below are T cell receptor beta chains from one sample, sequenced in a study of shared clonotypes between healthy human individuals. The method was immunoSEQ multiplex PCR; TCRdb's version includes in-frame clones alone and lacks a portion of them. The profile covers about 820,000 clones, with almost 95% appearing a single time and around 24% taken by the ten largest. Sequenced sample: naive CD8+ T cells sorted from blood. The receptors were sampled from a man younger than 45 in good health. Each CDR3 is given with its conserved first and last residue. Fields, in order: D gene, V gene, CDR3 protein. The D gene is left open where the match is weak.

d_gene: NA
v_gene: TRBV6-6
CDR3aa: CASSSGPSWETQYF

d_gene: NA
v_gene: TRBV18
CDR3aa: CASSPGYQETQYF

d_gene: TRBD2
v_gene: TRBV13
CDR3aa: CASTASGGAGGKNIQYF

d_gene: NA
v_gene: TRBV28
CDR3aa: CASSYRRVYHEKLFF

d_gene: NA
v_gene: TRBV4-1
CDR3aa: CASSQDSPGQPQHF

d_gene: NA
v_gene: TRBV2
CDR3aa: CATYRRQGGYNEQFF

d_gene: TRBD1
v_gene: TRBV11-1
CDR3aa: CATNRDRGRVNTEAFF

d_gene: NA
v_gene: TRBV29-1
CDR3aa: CSVEASGDNEQFF

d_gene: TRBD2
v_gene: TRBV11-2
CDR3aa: CASSLIWGEGLSYNEQFF

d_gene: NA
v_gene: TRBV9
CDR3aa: CASSQDLYEQYF

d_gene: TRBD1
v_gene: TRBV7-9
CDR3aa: CASSLRQGTNYGYTF

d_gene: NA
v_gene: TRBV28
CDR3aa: CASSSGAAKNIQYF

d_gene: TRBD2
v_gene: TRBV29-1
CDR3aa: CSVEGLAGGIRRADTQYF

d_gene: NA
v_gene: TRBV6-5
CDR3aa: CASSYSGRVEAEQYF

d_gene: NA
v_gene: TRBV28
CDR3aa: CASSWGPAAYNEQFF

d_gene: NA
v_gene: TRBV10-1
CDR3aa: CASREGTYTGELFF

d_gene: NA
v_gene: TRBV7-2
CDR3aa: CASSPSGPANYGYTF

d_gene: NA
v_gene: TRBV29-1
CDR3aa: CSADFRGFNEQFF

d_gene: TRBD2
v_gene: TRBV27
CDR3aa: CASSLFTSGTLTDTQYF

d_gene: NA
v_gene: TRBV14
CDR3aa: CASSSFGGPNTEAFF

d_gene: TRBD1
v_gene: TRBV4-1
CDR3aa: CASSHQTGDETQYF

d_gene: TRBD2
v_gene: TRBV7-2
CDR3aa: CASSLTSGRRDTQYF

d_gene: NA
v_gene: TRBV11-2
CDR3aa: CASSPPPGLTYQETQYF

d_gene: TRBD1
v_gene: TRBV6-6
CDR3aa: CASRPTGVFTEAFF

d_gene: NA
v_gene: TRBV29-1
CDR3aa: CSVAGTAYEQYF

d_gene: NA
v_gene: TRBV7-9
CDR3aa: CASSLAGGNQPQHF

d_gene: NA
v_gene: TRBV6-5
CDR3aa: CASSYSGTYNEQFF

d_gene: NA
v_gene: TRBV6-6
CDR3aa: CASSYSIESTGELFF

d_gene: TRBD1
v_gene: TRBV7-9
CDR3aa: CASSLDRERAQETQYF

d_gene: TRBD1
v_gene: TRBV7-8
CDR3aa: CASSERVLRDRGSEQYF

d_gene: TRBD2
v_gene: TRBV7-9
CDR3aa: CASSLLSSGTHNEQFF

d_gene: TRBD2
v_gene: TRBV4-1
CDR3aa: CASSQVRGGAREQYF

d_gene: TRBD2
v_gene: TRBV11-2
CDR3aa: CASSLGSSGVTDTQYF

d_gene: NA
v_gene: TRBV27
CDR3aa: CASSLAGPSYEQYF

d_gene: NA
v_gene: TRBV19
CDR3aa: CASSLRDRDQPQHF

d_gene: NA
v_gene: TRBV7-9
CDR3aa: CASSPSRGAQETQYF

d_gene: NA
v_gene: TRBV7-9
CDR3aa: CASSPRQEQETQYF

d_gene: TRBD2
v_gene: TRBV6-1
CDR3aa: CASSLLAGGANEQFF

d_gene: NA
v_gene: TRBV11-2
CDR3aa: CASSVGKNEQFF

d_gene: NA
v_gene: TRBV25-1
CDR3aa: CASSELGREKLFF

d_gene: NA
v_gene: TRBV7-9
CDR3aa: CASSVHLRPGGNEKLFF

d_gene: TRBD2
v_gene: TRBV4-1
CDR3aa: CASSPYFGTSGGTDTQYF

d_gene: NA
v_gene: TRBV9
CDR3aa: CASSSESDTEAFF

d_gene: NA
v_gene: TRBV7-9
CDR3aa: CASSPTVSGNTIYF

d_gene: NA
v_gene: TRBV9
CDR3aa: CASSGTGNEQYF

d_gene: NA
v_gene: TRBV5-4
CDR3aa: CASSLSEPNEQFF

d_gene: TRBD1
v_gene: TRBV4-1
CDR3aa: CASSPLGQGAHEQYF